A selection of T cell receptor beta chains follows, all from one sample in a study of blood T cells in healthy people across ages. Using its own MiXCR run on the 5' RACE reads, TCRdb lists one record per CDR3 protein. This sample has about 780,000 distinct CDR3 sequences, with 20% to 30% found just once. These data were also reused for a study on T cells of mothers and their children.

Source material: blood. The receptors were sampled from a boy younger than 18 in good health. The CDR3 runs from the conserved cysteine through the conserved F or W. Each record gives: J gene, V gene, CDR3 protein.

TRBJ1-1 TRBV25-1 CASISGANTEAFF
TRBJ1-5 TRBV12-3/TRBV12-4 CASSRGQQPQHF
- TRBV5-1 CASSWQGGGLYEQYF
TRBJ2-4 TRBV5-1 CASRGAKNIQYF
- TRBV28 CASSLPSGETYEQYF
TRBJ2-5 TRBV6-6 CASRPGGAETQYF
TRBJ2-5 TRBV3-1 CASSLWAGGLLGETQYF
TRBJ1-2 TRBV6-5 CASRPTGAWGYTF
TRBJ2-2 TRBV6-1 CASRNAGTSNTGELFF
TRBJ2-5 TRBV20-1 CSARPWRQTYQETQYF
TRBJ2-6 TRBV28 CASSPDPGAGANVLTF
TRBJ2-2 TRBV27 CASSPPSGGPRRGELFF
TRBJ2-3 TRBV5-4 CASSLVRGTSTDTQYF
TRBJ1-2 TRBV6-5 CASSYSRDRASNYGYTF
TRBJ2-5 TRBV3-1 CVSSHGAEETQYF
TRBJ2-2 TRBV29-1 CSVRITGSGELFF
TRBJ2-3 TRBV30 CAWSLGGPRIDTQYF
TRBJ1-5 TRBV3-1 CASSQGTGRNQPQHF
TRBJ2-1 TRBV20-1 CSASSLAGAREQFF
TRBJ2-2 TRBV5-1 CASSFEANTGELFF
TRBJ2-7 TRBV12-3/TRBV12-4 CASSFGQSRWF
TRBJ1-4 TRBV27 CASSLSRAEKLFF
- TRBV5-1 CASSSGAGSMRAEQYF
- TRBV5-1 CASTLEGGELVTQYF
TRBJ2-2 TRBV6-5 CASSYSTGADTGELFF
TRBJ1-5 TRBV11-2 CASSLGVHSNQPQHF
TRBJ2-3 TRBV7-2 CASSFVLAGRSDTQYF
TRBJ1-2 TRBV12-3/TRBV12-4 CATWGVGANYGYTF
TRBJ2-2 TRBV6-6 CASRQGTSGTGELFF
TRBJ2-1 TRBV27 CASPSRDRGSDEQFF
TRBJ2-3 TRBV5-1 CASSLTRWADTQYF
- TRBV7-2 CASSPHGGGGPYEQYF